This T cell receptor (beta chain) was profiled in a study of blood T cell repertoires in COVID-19. Study information: Some COVID-19 samples were acute and others convalescent; all came from the United States, Italy and Spain.

Profiled with immunoSEQ multiplex PCR; TCRdb holds only in-frame clones, not every one. The sample carries 200,000 to 300,000 clones, over 75% recorded once. This CDR3 comprises 14 residues. CDR1 and CDR2 (germline): SGHAT, FQNNGV. J gave up 6 bases and V 5 bases, and 8 bases lay outside the gene matches. The V gene is TRBV11-2, the J gene TRBJ1-2; TRBD1 matches at 8 bases. Sequenced input: peripheral blood. This TCR was sampled from a woman in her fifties or sixties with acute or convalescent COVID-19. The chain's CDR3 is CASSQGQDRNGYTF. The DNA for the CDR3 is TGTGCCAGCAGCCAGGGACAGGATAGGAATGGCTACACCTTC.